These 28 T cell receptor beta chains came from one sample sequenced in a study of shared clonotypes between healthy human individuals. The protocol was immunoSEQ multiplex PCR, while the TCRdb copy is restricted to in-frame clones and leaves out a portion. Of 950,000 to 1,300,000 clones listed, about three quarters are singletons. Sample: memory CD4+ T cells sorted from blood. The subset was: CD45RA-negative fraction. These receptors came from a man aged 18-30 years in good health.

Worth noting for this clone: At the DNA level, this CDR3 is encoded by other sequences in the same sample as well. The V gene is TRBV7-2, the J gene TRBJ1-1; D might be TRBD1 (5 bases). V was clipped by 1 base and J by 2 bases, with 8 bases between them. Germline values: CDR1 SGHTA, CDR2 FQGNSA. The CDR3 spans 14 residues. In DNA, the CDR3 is TGTGCCAGCAGCTTAGGTAGGGGTAACACTGAAGCTTTCTTT. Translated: CASSLGRGNTEAFF.

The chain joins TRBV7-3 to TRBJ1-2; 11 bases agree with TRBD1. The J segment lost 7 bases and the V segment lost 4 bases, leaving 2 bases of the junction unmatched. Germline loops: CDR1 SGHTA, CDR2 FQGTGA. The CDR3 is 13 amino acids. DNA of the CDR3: TGTGCCAGCAGCTCGGGACAGGGGGTTGGCTACACCTTC. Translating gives CASSSGQGVGYTF.

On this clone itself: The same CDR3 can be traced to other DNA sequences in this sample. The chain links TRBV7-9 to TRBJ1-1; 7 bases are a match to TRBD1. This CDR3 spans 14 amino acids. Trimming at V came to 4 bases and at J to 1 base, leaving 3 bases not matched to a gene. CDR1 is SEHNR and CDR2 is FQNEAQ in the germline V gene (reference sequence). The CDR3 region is CASSSGQPNTEAFF. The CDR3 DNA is TGTGCCAGCAGCTCGGGACAGCCGAACACTGAAGCTTTCTTT.

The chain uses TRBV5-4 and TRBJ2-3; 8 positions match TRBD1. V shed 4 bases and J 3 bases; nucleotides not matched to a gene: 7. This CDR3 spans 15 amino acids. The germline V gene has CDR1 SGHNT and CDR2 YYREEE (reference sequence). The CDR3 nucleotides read TGTGCCAGCAGCCCCTGGACAGGGCGGACAGATACGCAGTATTTT. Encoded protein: CASSPWTGRTDTQYF.

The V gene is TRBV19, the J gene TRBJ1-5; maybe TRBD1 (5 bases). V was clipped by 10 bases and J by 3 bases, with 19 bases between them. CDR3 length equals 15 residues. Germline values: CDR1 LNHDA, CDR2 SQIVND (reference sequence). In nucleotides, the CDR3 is TGTGCCACCGCGGGGGAGGCACAAGTCAATCAGCCCCAGCATTTT. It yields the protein CATAGEAQVNQPQHF.

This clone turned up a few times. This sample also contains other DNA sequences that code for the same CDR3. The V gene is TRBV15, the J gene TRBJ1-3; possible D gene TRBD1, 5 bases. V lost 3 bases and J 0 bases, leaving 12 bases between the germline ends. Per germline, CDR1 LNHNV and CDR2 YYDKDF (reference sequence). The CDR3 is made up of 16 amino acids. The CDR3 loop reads CATSRDGTASGNTIYF. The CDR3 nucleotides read TGTGCCACCAGCAGGGACGGGACGGCCTCTGGAAACACCATATATTTT. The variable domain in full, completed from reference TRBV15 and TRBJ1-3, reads DAMVIQNPRYQVTQFGKPVTLSCSQTLNHNVMYWYQQKSSQAPKLLFHYYDKDFNNEADTPDNFQSRRPNTSFCFLDIRSPGLGDTAMYLCATSRDGTASGNTIYFGEGSWLTVV.

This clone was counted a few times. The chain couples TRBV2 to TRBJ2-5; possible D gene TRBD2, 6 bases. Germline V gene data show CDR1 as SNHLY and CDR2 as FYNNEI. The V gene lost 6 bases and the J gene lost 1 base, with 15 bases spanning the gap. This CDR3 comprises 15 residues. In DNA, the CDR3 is TGTGCCAGCAGAGATAGCGGCGGAGGCCAAGAGACCCAGTACTTC. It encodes CASRDSGGGQETQYF. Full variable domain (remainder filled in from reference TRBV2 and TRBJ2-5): EPEVTQTPSHQVTQMGQEVILRCVPISNHLYFYWYRQILGQKVEFLVSFYNNEISEKSEIFDDQFSVERPDGSNFTLKIRSTKLEDSAMYFCASRDSGGGQETQYFGPGTRLLVL.

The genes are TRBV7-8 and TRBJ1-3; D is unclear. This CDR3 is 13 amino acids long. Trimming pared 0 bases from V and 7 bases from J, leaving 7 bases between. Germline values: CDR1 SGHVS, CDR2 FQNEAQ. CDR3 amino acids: CASSLAHGNTIYF. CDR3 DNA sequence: TGTGCCAGCAGCTTAGCCCATGGGAACACCATATATTTT. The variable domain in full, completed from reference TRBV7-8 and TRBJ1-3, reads GAGVSQSPRYKVAKRGQDVALRCDPISGHVSLFWYQQALGQGPEFLTYFQNEAQLDKSGLPSDRFFAERPEGSVSTLKIQRTQQEDSAVYLCASSLAHGNTIYFGEGSWLTVV.

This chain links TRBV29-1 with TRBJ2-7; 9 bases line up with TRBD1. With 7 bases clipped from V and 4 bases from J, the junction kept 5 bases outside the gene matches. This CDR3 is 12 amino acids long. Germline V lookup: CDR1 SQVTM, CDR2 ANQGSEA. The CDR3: CSGTGQGYEQYF. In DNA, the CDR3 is TGCAGCGGAACGGGACAGGGTTACGAGCAGTACTTC.

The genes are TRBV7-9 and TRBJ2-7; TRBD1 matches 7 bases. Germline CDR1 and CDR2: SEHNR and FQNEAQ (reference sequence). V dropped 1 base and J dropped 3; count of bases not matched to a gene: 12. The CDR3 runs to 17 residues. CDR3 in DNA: TGTGCCAGCAGCTTAGGTCTAACAGGGGTGGAAAACTACGAGCAGTACTTC. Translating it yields CASSLGLTGVENYEQYF.

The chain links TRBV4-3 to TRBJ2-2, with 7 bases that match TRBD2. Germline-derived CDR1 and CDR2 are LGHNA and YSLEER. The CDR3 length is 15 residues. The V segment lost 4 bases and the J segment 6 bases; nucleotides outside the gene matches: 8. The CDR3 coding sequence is TGCGCCAGCAGCCGCGGGGGACCCGGTTCCGGGGAGCTGTTTTTT. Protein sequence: CASSRGGPGSGELFF.

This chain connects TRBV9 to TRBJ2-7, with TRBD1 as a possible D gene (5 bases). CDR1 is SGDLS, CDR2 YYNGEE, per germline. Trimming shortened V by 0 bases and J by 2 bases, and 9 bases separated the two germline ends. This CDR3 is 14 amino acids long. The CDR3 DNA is TGTGCCAGCAGCGTAGGGGGCGGCCCCTACGAGCAGTACTTC. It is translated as CASSVGGGPYEQYF.

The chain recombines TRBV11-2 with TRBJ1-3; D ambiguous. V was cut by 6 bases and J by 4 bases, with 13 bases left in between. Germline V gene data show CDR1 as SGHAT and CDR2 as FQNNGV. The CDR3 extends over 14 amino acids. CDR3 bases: TGTGCCAGCAGAATTCCGGGGTCAGGAAACACCATATATTTT. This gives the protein CASRIPGSGNTIYF.

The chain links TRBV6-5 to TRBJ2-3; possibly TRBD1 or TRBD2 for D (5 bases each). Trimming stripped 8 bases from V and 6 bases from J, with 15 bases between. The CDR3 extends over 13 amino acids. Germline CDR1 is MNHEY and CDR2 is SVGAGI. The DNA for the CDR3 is TGTGCCAGCGGCCCGGGGCCCTGGGATACGCAGTATTTT. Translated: CASGPGPWDTQYF.

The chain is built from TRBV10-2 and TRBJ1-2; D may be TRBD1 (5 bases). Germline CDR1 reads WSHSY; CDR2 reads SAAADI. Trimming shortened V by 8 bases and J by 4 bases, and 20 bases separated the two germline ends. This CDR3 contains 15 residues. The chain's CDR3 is CASWDPTVESYGYTF. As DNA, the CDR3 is TGCGCCAGCTGGGATCCGACAGTAGAGAGCTATGGCTACACCTTC.

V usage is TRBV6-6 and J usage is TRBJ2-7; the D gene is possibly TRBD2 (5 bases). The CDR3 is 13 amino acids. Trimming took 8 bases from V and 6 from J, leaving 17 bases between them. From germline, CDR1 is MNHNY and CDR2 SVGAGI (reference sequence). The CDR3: CASAEGLFGEQYF. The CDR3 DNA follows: TGTGCCAGCGCCGAGGGCCTTTTTGGCGAGCAGTACTTC.

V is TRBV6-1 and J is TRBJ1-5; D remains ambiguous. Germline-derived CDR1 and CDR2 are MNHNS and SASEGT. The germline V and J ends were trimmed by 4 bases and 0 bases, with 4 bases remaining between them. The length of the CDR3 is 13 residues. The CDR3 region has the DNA TGTGCCAGCAGTGTGCTTAGCAATCAGCCCCAGCATTTT. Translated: CASSVLSNQPQHF.

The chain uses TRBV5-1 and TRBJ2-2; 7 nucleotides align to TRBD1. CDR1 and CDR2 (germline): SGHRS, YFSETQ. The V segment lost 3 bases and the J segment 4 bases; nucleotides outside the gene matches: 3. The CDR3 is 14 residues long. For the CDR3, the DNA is TGCGCCAGCAGCTCTCAGGGGGTCACCGGGGAGCTGTTTTTT. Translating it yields CASSSQGVTGELFF. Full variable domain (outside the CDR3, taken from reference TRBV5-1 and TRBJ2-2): KAGVTQTPRYLIKTRGQQVTLSCSPISGHRSVSWYQQTPGQGLQFLFEYFSETQRNKGNFPGRFSGRQFSNSRSEMNVSTLELGDSALYLCASSSQGVTGELFFGEGSRLTVL.

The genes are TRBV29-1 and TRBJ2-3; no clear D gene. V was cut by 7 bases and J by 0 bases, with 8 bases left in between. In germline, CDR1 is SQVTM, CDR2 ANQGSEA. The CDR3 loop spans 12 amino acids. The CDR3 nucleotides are TGCAGCGCCCTGGCTAGCACAGATACGCAGTATTTT. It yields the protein CSALASTDTQYF.

The DNA of the CDR3 is TGTGCCAGCAAAACGGGACAGGAGAACACTGAAGCTTTCTTT. The encoded protein is CASKTGQENTEAFF. The chain combines TRBV6-1 with TRBJ1-1; 8 bases map to TRBD1. Germline values: CDR1 MNHNS, CDR2 SASEGT. This CDR3 has 14 amino acids. Losses at the gene ends were 7 bases for V and 1 base for J; bases not matched to a gene: 5.

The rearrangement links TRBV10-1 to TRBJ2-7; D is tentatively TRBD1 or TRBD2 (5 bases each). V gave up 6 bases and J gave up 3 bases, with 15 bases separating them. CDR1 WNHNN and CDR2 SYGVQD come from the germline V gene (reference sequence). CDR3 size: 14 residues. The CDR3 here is CASRSGTSHYEQYF. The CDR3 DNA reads TGCGCCAGCAGATCCGGGACGTCACACTACGAGCAGTACTTC.

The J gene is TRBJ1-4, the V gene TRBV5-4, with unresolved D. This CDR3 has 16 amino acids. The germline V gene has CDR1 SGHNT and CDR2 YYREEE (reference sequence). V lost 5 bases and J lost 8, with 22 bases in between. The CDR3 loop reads CASSRDKAVGGEKLFF. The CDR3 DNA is TGTGCCAGCAGTAGAGACAAGGCCGTGGGTGGAGAAAAACTGTTTTTT.

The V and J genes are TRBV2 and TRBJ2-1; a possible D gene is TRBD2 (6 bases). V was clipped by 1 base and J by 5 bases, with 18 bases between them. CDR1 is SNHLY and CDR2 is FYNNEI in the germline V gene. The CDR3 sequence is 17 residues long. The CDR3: CASSEEVTGDSNNEQFF. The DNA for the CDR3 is TGTGCCAGCAGTGAAGAGGTGACGGGGGATTCGAACAATGAGCAGTTCTTC.

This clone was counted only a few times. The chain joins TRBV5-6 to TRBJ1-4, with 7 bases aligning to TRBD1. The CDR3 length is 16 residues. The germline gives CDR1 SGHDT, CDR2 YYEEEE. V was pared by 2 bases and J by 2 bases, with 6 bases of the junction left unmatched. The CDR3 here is CASSFNQGGTNEKLFF. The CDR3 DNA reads TGTGCCAGCAGCTTCAATCAGGGGGGGACTAATGAAAAACTGTTTTTT. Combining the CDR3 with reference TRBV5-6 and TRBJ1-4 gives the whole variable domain DAGVTQSPTHLIKTRGQQVTLRCSPKSGHDTVSWYQQALGQGPQFIFQYYEEEERQRGNFPDRFSGHQFPNYSSELNVNALLLGDSALYLCASSFNQGGTNEKLFFGSGTQLSVL.

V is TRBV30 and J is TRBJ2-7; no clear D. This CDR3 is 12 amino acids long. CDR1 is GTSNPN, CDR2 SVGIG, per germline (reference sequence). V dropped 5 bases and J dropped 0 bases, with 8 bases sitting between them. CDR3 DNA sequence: TGTGCCTGGGGAGAGTACTCCTACGAGCAGTACTTC. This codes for CAWGEYSYEQYF.

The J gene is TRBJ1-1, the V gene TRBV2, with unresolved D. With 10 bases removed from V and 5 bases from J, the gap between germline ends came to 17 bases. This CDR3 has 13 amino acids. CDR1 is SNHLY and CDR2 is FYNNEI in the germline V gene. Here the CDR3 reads CATLPLAGTEAFF. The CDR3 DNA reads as TGTGCCACTCTACCCCTCGCGGGGACTGAAGCTTTCTTT.

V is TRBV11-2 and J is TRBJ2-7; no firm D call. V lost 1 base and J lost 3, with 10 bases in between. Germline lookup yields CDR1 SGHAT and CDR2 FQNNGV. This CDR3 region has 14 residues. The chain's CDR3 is CASSLAPKGYEQYF. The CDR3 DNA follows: TGTGCCAGCAGCTTAGCGCCTAAGGGCTACGAGCAGTACTTC.

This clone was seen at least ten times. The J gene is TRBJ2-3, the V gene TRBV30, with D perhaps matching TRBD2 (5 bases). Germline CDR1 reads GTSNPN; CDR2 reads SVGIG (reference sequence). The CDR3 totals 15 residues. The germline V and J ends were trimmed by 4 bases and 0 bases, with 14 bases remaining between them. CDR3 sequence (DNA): TGTGCCTGGACTAAGGACTCTTCTAGCACAGATACGCAGTATTTT. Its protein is CAWTKDSSSTDTQYF.